Each of the 20 T cell receptor beta chains below was sequenced from the same sample in a study of molecular identifiers for immune sequencing clone quantification. TCRdb re-analysed the PCR reads in MiXCR, keeping a single row per CDR3 protein. The sample carries hundreds of thousands of distinct CDR3 sequences, roughly 24% recorded once. The specimen sequenced was naive CD8+ T cells from blood, with Jurkat cell RNA spiked in. The subset was: FACS-sorted CD8+CD4-CCR7+CD45RA+ naive T cells. These receptors were taken from a human donor in good health. Some libraries in this study had Jurkat cell RNA spiked in.

This clonotype has just one count. Since a much larger clone is just one base distant, this may be a read error. The conserved phenylalanine or tryptophan normally closing the CDR3 is absent here, so this likely arose from a read error. The V and J genes are TRBV6-2 or TRBV6-3 and TRBJ1-5; D not resolved. V lost 2 bases and J 1 base, leaving 9 bases between the germline ends. CDR3 length: 15 residues. The germline gives CDR1 MNHEY, CDR2 SVGEGT. CDR3 region: CASSYIPQSNQPQHS. DNA for the CDR3: TGTGCCAGCAGTTACATCCCCCAGAGCAATCAGCCCCAGCATTCT.

Concerning this clonotype itself: This may be a read error, as it is one base from a much larger clone. In this CDR3 the conserved last residue, phenylalanine or tryptophan, is missing, so a read error is likely. V and J are TRBV6-6 and TRBJ2-3; D is possibly TRBD2 (7 bases). V lost 3 bases to trimming and J lost 5 bases, with 12 bases between them. CDR1 is MNHNY and CDR2 is SVGAGI in the germline V gene (reference sequence). There are 14 residues in the CDR3. In DNA form, the CDR3 reads TGTGCCAGCAGTTATCGGGGGGCTAGAGATACGCAGTATTGT. This sequence encodes CASSYRGARDTQYC.

The chain joins TRBV7-2 to TRBJ2-3, with D unresolved. The end of the DNA aligns better with TRBJ1-5, so the J call may be wrong. The CDR3 contains 13 residues. CDR1 SGHTA and CDR2 FQGNSA come from the germline V gene. Here the CDR3 DNA reads TGTGCCAGCAGCTTAGGGAGGGCAGATACGCAGCATTTT. This encodes CASSLGRADTQHF.

This clonotype was counted at least ten times. The chain links TRBV7-2 to TRBJ1-1, with D maybe TRBD1 (5 bases). The V and J ends lost 1 base and 2 bases respectively, with 20 bases between them. CDR3 size: 18 residues. Germline CDR1 is SGHTA and CDR2 is FQGNSA. As DNA, the CDR3 is TGTGCCAGCAGCTTAGGTCATGGGGCAGGGTTGAAAAACACTGAAGCTTTCTTT. This translates into CASSLGHGAGLKNTEAFF.

This clonotype was picked up a small number of times. The V gene is TRBV13, the J gene TRBJ1-2; unclear D gene. This CDR3 comprises 16 residues. Germline assignment: CDR1 PRHDT and CDR2 FYEKMQ (reference sequence). Trimming shortened V by 3 bases and J by 0 bases, and 14 bases separated the two germline ends. Here the CDR3 reads CASSLNPTHANYGYTF. DNA for the CDR3: TGTGCCAGCAGCTTGAATCCAACGCACGCTAACTATGGCTACACCTTC.

In this sample, this clonotype turned up a few times. The chain employs TRBV11-3 and TRBJ2-1; maybe TRBD1 (6 bases). Looked up from germline, CDR1 is SGHNT and CDR2 is YENEEA. CDR3 size: 13 residues. V was shortened by 1 base and J by 7 bases, with 8 bases between the two germline ends. CDR3 DNA sequence: TGTGCCAGCAGCTTAGGGGACACGAATGAGCAGTTCTTC. As protein: CASSLGDTNEQFF. The whole variable domain, remainder taken from reference TRBV11-3 and TRBJ2-1, is EAGVVQSPRYKIIEKKQPVAFWCNPISGHNTLYWYLQNLGQGPELLIRYENEEAVDDSQLPKDRFSAERLKGVDSTLKIQPAELGDSAVYLCASSLGDTNEQFFGPGTRLTVL.

The chain uses TRBV20-1 and TRBJ1-5; D ambiguous. From germline, CDR1 is DFQATT and CDR2 SNEGSKA (reference sequence). This CDR3 has 16 amino acids. Trimming pared 6 bases from V and 0 bases from J, leaving 18 bases between. The CDR3, as DNA: TGCAGTGCCACCGCTGGACGGGGATATAGCAATCAGCCCCAGCATTTT. Translated: CSATAGRGYSNQPQHF.

Worth noting for this clonotype: Since the CDR3 does not end with the conserved phenylalanine or tryptophan, this likely comes from a read error. The gene calls are TRBV12-3 or TRBV12-4 and TRBJ1-5, with TRBD1 matching over 8 bases. The CDR3 has 14 residues. Trimming removed 6 bases from V and 7 bases from J; junction bases left unmatched: 8. CDR3 coding DNA: TGTGCCAGCAGGGGAGGACAGGGCGGACAGCCCCAGCATTCT. It specifies CASRGGQGGQPQHS.

The chain links TRBV7-9 to TRBJ2-7; no reliable D call. Per the germline V gene, CDR1 is SEHNR and CDR2 is FQNEAQ (reference sequence). The CDR3 sequence is 14 residues long. Trimming left V 0 bases short and J 5 bases short, with 11 bases between. The CDR3 spells CASSLADPRDEQYF. Here the CDR3 DNA reads TGTGCCAGCAGCTTAGCGGACCCCCGGGACGAGCAGTACTTC. The full variable domain, in which reference TRBV7-9 and TRBJ2-7 provide the parts outside the CDR3, is DTGVSQNPRHKITKRGQNVTFRCDPISEHNRLYWYRQTLGQGPEFLTYFQNEAQLEKSRLLSDRFSAERPKGSFSTLEIQRTEQGDSAMYLCASSLADPRDEQYFGPGTRLTVT.

This clonotype has a handful of counts. The rearrangement uses TRBV4-1 and TRBJ2-1; 8 bases fit TRBD2. Per the germline V gene, CDR1 is MGHRA and CDR2 is YSYEKL. This CDR3 contains 14 residues. Losses at the gene ends were 0 bases for V and 7 bases for J; bases not matched to a gene: 2. CDR3 sequence (DNA): TGCGCCAGCAGCCAAGAGGGACTAGTTAATGAGCAGTTCTTC. It translates to CASSQEGLVNEQFF.

This clonotype has at least ten counts. The chain carries TRBV7-9 and TRBJ2-7, with D maybe TRBD1 (6 bases). The germline V and J ends were trimmed by 5 bases and 3 bases, with 14 bases remaining between them. Germline V lookup: CDR1 SEHNR, CDR2 FQNEAQ (reference sequence). This CDR3 spans 14 amino acids. The CDR3 DNA reads as TGTGCCAGCAGCATGGGACACGCCAACTACGAGCAGTACTTC. It yields the protein CASSMGHANYEQYF.

J is TRBJ2-7 and V is TRBV4-2; 7 bases fit TRBD1. V lost 5 bases to trimming and J lost 2 bases; unmatched junction nucleotides: 18. The CDR3 runs to 18 residues. Germline CDR1 reads LGHNA; CDR2 reads YNFKEQ. CDR3 sequence reads: CASSKNRPTGSAAYEQYF. Here the CDR3 DNA reads TGTGCCAGCAGCAAAAACCGCCCGACAGGGTCGGCCGCCTACGAGCAGTACTTC.

This clonotype has more than one count but fewer than ten. V gene TRBV2 combines with J gene TRBJ1-2; TRBD1 might be the D (5 bases). CDR1 is SNHLY and CDR2 is FYNNEI in the germline V gene. Trimming removed 7 bases from V and 3 bases from J, with 18 bases in between. The CDR3 sequence is 15 residues long. The CDR3 bases are TGTGCCAGCAATGCCCCCAGGGTTGCTGACTATGGCTACACCTTC. Encoded protein: CASNAPRVADYGYTF.

This sequence joins TRBV7-9 and TRBJ2-2; the D call may be TRBD1 or TRBD2 (5 bases each). Germline-derived CDR1 and CDR2 are SEHNR and FQNEAQ (reference sequence). This CDR3 spans 12 amino acids. The V and J ends lost 4 bases and 10 bases respectively, with 10 bases between them. Here the CDR3 DNA reads TGTGCCAGCAGCTGGGGGTCTGAGGAGCTGTTTTTT. The encoded protein is CASSWGSEELFF.

This clonotype appeared many times. V and J are TRBV11-2 and TRBJ2-1; a weak D match, TRBD2 (6 bases). Trimming removed 1 base from V and 0 bases from J, with 10 bases in between. Germline CDR1 and CDR2: SGHAT and FQNNGV. The CDR3 contains 16 residues. Here the CDR3 reads CASSLVAGSSYNEQFF. CDR3 bases: TGTGCCAGCAGCTTAGTTGCCGGGAGCTCCTACAATGAGCAGTTCTTC.

The rearrangement uses TRBV28 and TRBJ2-5; 8 nucleotides line up with TRBD1. Germline assignment: CDR1 MDHEN and CDR2 SYDVKM. With V trimmed by 4 bases and J by 4 bases, 14 bases remained unmatched. CDR3 length: 17 amino acids. CDR3 protein: CASSCLTPSGTGETQYF. The CDR3 DNA follows: TGTGCCAGCAGTTGTCTTACTCCCTCCGGGACAGGAGAGACCCAGTACTTC.

The V and J genes are TRBV6-5 and TRBJ1-5; TRBD1 is a possible D gene (5 bases). CDR1 and CDR2 (germline): MNHEY, SVGAGI. Trimming pared 5 bases from V and 0 bases from J, leaving 11 bases between. The CDR3 runs to 15 residues. The CDR3 nucleotides are TGTGCCAGCAGTATAGACAGAACTAGCAATCAGCCCCAGCATTTT. Residues: CASSIDRTSNQPQHF.

The rearrangement joins TRBV2 to TRBJ2-3, with D hard to call. Germline CDR1 reads SNHLY; CDR2 reads FYNNEI. The V end lost 8 bases, the J end lost 10 bases, and 10 bases lay between the germline ends. CDR3 length: 10 residues. Written as DNA, the CDR3 is TGTGCCAGCCGCAGCCTCTCGCAGTATTTT. It specifies CASRSLSQYF. The variable domain in full, with the rest retrieved from reference TRBV2 and TRBJ2-3, is EPEVTQTPSHQVTQMGQEVILRCVPISNHLYFYWYRQILGQKVEFLVSFYNNEISEKSEIFDDQFSVERPDGSNFTLKIRSTKLEDSAMYFCASRSLSQYFGPGTRLTVL.

This clonotype was recorded at least ten times. The chain joins TRBV29-1 to TRBJ2-1; D uncertain. The V end lost 4 bases, the J end lost 1 base, and 11 bases lay between the germline ends. The CDR3 has 14 residues. Germline assignment: CDR1 SQVTM and CDR2 ANQGSEA. The DNA of the CDR3 is TGCAGCGTTGTTTGGCTAGGGTCCTACAATGAGCAGTTCTTC. It specifies CSVVWLGSYNEQFF.

Points on this clonotype: This may be a read error, as it is one base from a much larger clone. This chain links TRBV6-5 with TRBJ2-7; no firm D call. Germline V gives CDR1 MNHEY, CDR2 SVGAGI. The CDR3 is 14 residues long. The V and J ends lost 5 bases and 2 bases respectively, with 13 bases between them. The CDR3 sequence is CASSPGRWAYEQYF. The CDR3 DNA reads TGTGCCAGCAGTCCCGGCAGGTGGGCCTACGAGCAGTACTTC.